This T cell receptor beta chain was sequenced during a study of siplizumab effects on memory and regulatory T cells. Study-wide points: Of the alloreactive clones, only a minor fraction mapped to unstimulated subsets. Siplizumab significantly brought down the alloreactive sequences that trace back to unstimulated CD4+ memory cells.

The CDR3 has 17 amino acids. The germline V gene encodes CDR1 SGHAT and CDR2 FQNNGV. V was clipped by 2 bases and J by 5 bases; unmatched bases: 11. Sequenced by immunoSEQ multiplex PCR; TCRdb stores in-frame clones only, minus some. In the table there are 100,000 to 120,000 clones, around 90% of which are singletons. This clone was observed a single time. Its antigen is unknown. V and J are TRBV11-2 and TRBJ2-2; TRBD2 matches 7 bases. The sequencing input was CD4+ T cells sorted from blood. The TCR sequence derives from a human donor in good health. In DNA form, the CDR3 reads TGTGCCAGCAGCTTACCGGCGGGGGACGGTGGGACCGGGGAGCTGTTTTTT. This translates into CASSLPAGDGGTGELFF.